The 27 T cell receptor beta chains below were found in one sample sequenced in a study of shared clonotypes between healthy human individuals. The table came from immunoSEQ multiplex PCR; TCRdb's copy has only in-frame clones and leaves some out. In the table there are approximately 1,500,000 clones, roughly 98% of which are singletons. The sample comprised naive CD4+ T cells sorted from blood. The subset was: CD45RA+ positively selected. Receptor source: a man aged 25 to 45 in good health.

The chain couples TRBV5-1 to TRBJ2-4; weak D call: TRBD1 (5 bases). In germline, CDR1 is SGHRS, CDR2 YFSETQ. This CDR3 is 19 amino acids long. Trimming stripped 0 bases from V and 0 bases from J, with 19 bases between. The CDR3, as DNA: TGCGCCAGCAGCTTGGCCGTGGGATTCCAGGACATAGCCAAAAACATTCAGTACTTC. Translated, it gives CASSLAVGFQDIAKNIQYF.

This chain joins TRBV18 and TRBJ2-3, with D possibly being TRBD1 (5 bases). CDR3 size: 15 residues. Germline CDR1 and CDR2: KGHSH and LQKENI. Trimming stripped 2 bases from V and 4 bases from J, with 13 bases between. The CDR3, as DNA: TGTGCCAGCTCACCAGTGCTCGTAGGGGCAGATACGCAGTATTTT. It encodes CASSPVLVGADTQYF.

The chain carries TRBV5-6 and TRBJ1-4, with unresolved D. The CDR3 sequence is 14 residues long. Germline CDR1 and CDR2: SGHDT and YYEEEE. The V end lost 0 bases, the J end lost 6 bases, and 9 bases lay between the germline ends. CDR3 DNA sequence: TGTGCCAGCAGCTTGGCGGGGAGACATGAAAAACTGTTTTTT. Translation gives CASSLAGRHEKLFF.

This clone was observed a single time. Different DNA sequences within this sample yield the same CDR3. The CDR3 sequence: CASSTLYEQYF. The CDR3 coding sequence is TGTGCCAGCAGTACCCTCTACGAGCAGTACTTC. The chain links TRBV6-6 to TRBJ2-7; D unclear. The germline V and J ends were trimmed by 5 bases and 3 bases, with 5 bases remaining between them. The CDR3 totals 11 residues. Germline V gene lookup returns CDR1 MNHNY and CDR2 SVGAGI (reference sequence).

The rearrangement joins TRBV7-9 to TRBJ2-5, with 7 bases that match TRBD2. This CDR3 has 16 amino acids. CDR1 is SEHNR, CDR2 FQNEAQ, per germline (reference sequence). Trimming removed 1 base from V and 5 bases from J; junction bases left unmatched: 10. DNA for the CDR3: TGTGCCAGCAGCTTAGGGGCGGGAGTGTTGTGGGAGACCCAGTACTTC. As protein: CASSLGAGVLWETQYF. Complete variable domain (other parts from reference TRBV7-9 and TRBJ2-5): DTGVSQNPRHKITKRGQNVTFRCDPISEHNRLYWYRQTLGQGPEFLTYFQNEAQLEKSRLLSDRFSAERPKGSFSTLEIQRTEQGDSAMYLCASSLGAGVLWETQYFGPGTRLLVL.

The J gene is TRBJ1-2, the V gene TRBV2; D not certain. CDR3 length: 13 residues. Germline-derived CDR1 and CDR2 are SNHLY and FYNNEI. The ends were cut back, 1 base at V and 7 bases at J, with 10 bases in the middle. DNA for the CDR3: TGTGCCAGCAGTGAAGGGGTTATAGGTGGCTACACCTTC. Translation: CASSEGVIGGYTF.

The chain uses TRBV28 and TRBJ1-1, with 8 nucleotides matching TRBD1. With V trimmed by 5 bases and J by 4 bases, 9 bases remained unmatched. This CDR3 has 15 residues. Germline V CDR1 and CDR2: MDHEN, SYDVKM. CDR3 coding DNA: TGTGCCAGCAGTCCAGGACAGGGTTTGGGCACTGAAGCTTTCTTT. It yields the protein CASSPGQGLGTEAFF.

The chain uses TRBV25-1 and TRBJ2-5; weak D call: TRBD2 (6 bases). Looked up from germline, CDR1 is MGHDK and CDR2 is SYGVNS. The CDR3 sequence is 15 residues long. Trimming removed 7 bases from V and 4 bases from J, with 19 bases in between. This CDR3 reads CASTPRGFGRETQYF. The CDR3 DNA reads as TGTGCCAGCACCCCCCGGGGGTTCGGAAGAGAGACCCAGTACTTC.

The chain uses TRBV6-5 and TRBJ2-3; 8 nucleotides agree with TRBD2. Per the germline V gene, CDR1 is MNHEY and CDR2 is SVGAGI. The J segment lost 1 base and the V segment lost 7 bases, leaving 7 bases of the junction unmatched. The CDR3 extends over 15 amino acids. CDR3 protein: CASTAGGRGTDTQYF. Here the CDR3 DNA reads TGTGCCAGCACGGCGGGGGGAAGGGGCACAGATACGCAGTATTTT.

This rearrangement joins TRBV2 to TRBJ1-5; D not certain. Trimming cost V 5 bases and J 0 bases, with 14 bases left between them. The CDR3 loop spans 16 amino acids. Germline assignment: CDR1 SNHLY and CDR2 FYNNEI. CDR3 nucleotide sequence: TGTGCCAGCAGTTCTTTCAGCCTACTTAGCAATCAGCCCCAGCATTTT. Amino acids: CASSSFSLLSNQPQHF.

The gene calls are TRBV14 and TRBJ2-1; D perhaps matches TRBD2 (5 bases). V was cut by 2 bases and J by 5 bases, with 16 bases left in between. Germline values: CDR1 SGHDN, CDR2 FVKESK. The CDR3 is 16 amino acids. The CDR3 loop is CASSQWNGLSDNEQFF. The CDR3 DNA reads TGTGCCAGCAGCCAATGGAACGGGCTTAGCGACAATGAGCAGTTCTTC.

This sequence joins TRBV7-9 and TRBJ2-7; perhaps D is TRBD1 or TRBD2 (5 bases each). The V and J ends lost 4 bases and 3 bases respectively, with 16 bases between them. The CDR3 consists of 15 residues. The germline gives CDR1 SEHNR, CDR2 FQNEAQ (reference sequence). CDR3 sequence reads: CASSSRDPNIYEQYF. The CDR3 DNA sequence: TGTGCCAGCAGCTCCAGGGACCCAAACATCTACGAGCAGTACTTC.

CDR3 nucleotides: TGTGCCTGGAGTGTCGGGAAGAATCAGCCCCAGCATTTT. This translates into CAWSVGKNQPQHF. This chain joins TRBV30 and TRBJ1-5; D is unresolved. The germline CDR1 and CDR2 sequences are GTSNPN and SVGIG (reference sequence). Trimming removed 0 bases from V and 4 bases from J, with 7 bases in between. The CDR3 runs 13 residues. Based on the CDR3 plus reference TRBV30 and TRBJ1-5, the full variable domain is SQTIHQWPATLVQPVGSPLSLECTVEGTSNPNLYWYRQAAGRGLQLLFYSVGIGQISSEVPQNLSASRPQDRQFILSSKKLLLSDSGFYLCAWSVGKNQPQHFGDGTRLSIL.

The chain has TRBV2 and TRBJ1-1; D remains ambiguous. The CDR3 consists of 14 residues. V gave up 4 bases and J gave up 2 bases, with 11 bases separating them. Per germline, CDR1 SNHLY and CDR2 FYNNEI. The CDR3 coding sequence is TGTGCCAGCAGTGCCCCAGAGATAAACACTGAAGCTTTCTTT. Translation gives CASSAPEINTEAFF.

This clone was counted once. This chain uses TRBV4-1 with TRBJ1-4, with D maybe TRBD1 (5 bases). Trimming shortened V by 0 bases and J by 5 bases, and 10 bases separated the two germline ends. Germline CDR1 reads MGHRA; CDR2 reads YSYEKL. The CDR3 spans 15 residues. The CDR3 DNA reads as TGCGCCAGCAGCCAAGATGCCCGGGACAATGAAAAACTGTTTTTT. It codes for CASSQDARDNEKLFF.

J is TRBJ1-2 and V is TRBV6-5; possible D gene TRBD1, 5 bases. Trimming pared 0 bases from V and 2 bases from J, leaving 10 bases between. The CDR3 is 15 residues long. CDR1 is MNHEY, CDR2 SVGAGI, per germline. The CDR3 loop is CASSYSRGVNYGYTF. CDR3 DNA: TGTGCCAGCAGTTACTCCCGGGGGGTCAACTATGGCTACACCTTC.

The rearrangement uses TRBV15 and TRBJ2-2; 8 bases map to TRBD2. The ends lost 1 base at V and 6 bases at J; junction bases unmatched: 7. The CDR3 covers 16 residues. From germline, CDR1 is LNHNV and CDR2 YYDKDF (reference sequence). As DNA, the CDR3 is TGTGCCACCAGCAGAGTGGACGGGAGGGTCCCCGGGGAGCTGTTTTTT. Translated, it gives CATSRVDGRVPGELFF.

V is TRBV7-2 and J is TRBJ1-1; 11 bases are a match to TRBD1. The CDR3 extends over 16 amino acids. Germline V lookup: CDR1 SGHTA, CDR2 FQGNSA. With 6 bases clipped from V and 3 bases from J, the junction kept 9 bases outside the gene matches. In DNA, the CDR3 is TGTGCCAGCAGAAATGGGGACAGGGGGATTCACACTGAAGCTTTCTTT. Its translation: CASRNGDRGIHTEAFF.

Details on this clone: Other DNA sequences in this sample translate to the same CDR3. The CDR3 DNA follows: TGTGCCAGTAGTATTGGCGGTACGCAGTATTTT. The encoded protein is CASSIGGTQYF. The chain employs TRBV19 and TRBJ2-3; the D is unclear. This CDR3 has 11 amino acids. Germline V gene lookup returns CDR1 LNHDA and CDR2 SQIVND (reference sequence). The ends were cut back, 3 bases at V and 8 bases at J, with 6 bases in the middle.

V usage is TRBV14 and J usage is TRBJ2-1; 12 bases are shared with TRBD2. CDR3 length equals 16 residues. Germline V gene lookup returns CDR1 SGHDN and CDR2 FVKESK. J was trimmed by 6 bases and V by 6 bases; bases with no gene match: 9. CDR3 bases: TGTGCCAGCAGTCGACTAGCGGGAGTGATTCTCAATGAGCAGTTCTTC. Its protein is CASSRLAGVILNEQFF. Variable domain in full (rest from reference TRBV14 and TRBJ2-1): EAGVTQFPSHSVIEKGQTVTLRCDPISGHDNLYWYRRVMGKEIKFLLHFVKESKQDESGMPNNRFLAERTGGTYSTLKVQPAELEDSGVYFCASSRLAGVILNEQFFGPGTRLTVL.

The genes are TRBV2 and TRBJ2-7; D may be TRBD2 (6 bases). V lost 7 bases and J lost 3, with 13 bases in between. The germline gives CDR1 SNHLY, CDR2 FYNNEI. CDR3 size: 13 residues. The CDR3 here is CASTGTEDYEQYF. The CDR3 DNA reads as TGTGCCAGCACAGGGACTGAGGACTACGAGCAGTACTTC.

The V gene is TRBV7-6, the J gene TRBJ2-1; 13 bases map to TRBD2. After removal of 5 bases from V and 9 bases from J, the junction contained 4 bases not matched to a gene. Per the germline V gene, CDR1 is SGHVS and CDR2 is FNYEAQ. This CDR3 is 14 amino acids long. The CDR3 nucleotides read TGTGCCAGCAGCGGACTAGCGGGAGCGGGTGAGCAGTTCTTC. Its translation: CASSGLAGAGEQFF.

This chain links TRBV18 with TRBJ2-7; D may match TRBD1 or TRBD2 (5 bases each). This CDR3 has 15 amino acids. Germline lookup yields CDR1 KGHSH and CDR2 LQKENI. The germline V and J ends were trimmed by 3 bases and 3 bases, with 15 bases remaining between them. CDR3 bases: TGTGCCAGCTCACCCCACTCGGGACCCCTCTACGAGCAGTACTTC. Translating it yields CASSPHSGPLYEQYF.

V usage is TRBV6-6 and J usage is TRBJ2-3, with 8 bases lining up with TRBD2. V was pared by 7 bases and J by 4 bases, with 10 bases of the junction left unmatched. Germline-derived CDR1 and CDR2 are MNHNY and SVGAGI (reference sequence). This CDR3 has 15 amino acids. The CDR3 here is CASTGSGSWSDTQYF. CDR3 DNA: TGTGCCAGCACTGGGAGCGGGAGTTGGTCAGATACGCAGTATTTT.

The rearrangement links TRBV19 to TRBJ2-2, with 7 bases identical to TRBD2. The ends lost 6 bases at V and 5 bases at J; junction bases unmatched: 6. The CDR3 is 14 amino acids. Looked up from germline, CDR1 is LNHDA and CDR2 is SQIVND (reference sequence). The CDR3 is CASSPGLPTGELFF. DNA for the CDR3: TGTGCCAGTAGCCCGGGACTACCAACCGGGGAGCTGTTTTTT.

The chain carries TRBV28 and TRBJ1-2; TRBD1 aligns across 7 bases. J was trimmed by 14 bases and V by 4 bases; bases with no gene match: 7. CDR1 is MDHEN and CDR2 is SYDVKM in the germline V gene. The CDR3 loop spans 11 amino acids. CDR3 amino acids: CASSSQDRRTF. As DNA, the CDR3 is TGTGCCAGCAGTTCCCAGGACAGGCGGACCTTC.

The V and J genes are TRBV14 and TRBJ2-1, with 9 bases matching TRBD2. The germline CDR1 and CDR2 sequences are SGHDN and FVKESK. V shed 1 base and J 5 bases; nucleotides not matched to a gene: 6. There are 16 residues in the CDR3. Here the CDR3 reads CASSQVPASGNNEQFF. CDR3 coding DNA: TGTGCCAGCAGCCAAGTCCCTGCTAGCGGGAACAATGAGCAGTTCTTC.